One sample yielded the 11 T cell receptor beta chains listed below, sequenced in a study of blood T cell repertoires in COVID-19. Here immunoSEQ multiplex PCR was the method, and the copy in TCRdb shows in-frame clones only, minus some. The sample consists of fewer than 200,000 clones, 84% of them appearing once. The material sequenced was peripheral blood. Receptors originate from a woman aged 80 or over with COVID-19, enrolled during active disease.

V is TRBV28 and J is TRBJ1-4; D uncertain. Per germline, CDR1 MDHEN and CDR2 SYDVKM. This CDR3 is 11 amino acids long. The V and J ends lost 8 bases and 4 bases respectively, with 5 bases between them. CDR3 sequence reads: CASQINEKLFF. The CDR3 DNA follows: TGTGCCAGCCAAATTAATGAAAAACTGTTTTTT.

The chain carries TRBV7-2 and TRBJ1-4; D unclear. V lost 6 bases, J lost 2 bases, and 13 bases lay in between. Germline V gene data show CDR1 as SGHTA and CDR2 as FQGNSA. This CDR3 is built from 15 residues. In DNA, the CDR3 is TGTGCCAGCAGATTACAGATGAAGACTAATGAAAAACTGTTTTTT. Protein sequence: CASRLQMKTNEKLFF.

The V gene is TRBV10-1, the J gene TRBJ2-5; the match to TRBD2 covers 14 bases. Germline loops: CDR1 WNHNN, CDR2 SYGVQD (reference sequence). This CDR3 contains 20 residues. J lost 4 bases, V lost 0 bases, and 13 bases had no gene match. CDR3 loop: CASSESGGTSGGPPVETQYF. CDR3 in DNA: TGCGCCAGCAGTGAGTCCGGGGGGACTAGCGGGGGCCCTCCGGTAGAGACCCAGTACTTC.

The V and J genes are TRBV27 and TRBJ1-2, with 9 nucleotides matching TRBD1. V trimming: 5 bases; J trimming: 7 bases; junction bases outside the gene matches: 8. Germline lookup yields CDR1 MNHEY and CDR2 SMNVEV (reference sequence). This CDR3 is built from 14 residues. This chain's CDR3 is CASSPRDRVGGYTF. For the CDR3, the DNA is TGTGCCAGCAGTCCTAGGGACAGGGTGGGTGGCTACACCTTC.

The chain has TRBV7-3 and TRBJ2-3; TRBD2 matches at 8 bases. Germline values: CDR1 SGHTA, CDR2 FQGTGA. The V segment lost 5 bases and the J segment 0 bases; nucleotides outside the gene matches: 10. CDR3 length: 17 residues. CDR3 DNA sequence: TGTGCCAGCAGCATTCGGACTAGCCTATTCAGCACAGATACGCAGTATTTT. This sequence encodes CASSIRTSLFSTDTQYF.

The V and J genes are TRBV12-3 or TRBV12-4 and TRBJ1-1, with D unresolved. The CDR3 has 13 amino acids. Trimming pared 0 bases from V and 7 bases from J, leaving 9 bases between. The CDR3 nucleotides read TGTGCCAGCAGTTTAGCCACGGGTAGTGAAGCTTTCTTT. It is translated as CASSLATGSEAFF.

This sequence joins TRBV7-9 and TRBJ2-5; weak D call: TRBD2 (5 bases). Germline assignment: CDR1 SEHNR and CDR2 FQNEAQ (reference sequence). V was cut by 7 bases and J by 2 bases, with 14 bases left in between. The CDR3 loop spans 14 amino acids. The CDR3 reads CASTKGREQETQYF. CDR3 DNA: TGTGCCAGCACCAAAGGACGGGAACAAGAGACCCAGTACTTC.

This rearrangement joins TRBV2 to TRBJ1-2; weak D call: TRBD1 (6 bases). CDR1 is SNHLY, CDR2 FYNNEI, per germline. Trimming took 4 bases from V and 6 from J, leaving 12 bases between them. The CDR3 consists of 13 residues. This CDR3 reads CASSVGAGDGYTF. The CDR3 DNA follows: TGTGCCAGCAGTGTGGGGGCCGGTGATGGCTACACCTTC. Full variable domain (outside the CDR3, taken from reference TRBV2 and TRBJ1-2): EPEVTQTPSHQVTQMGQEVILRCVPISNHLYFYWYRQILGQKVEFLVSFYNNEISEKSEIFDDQFSVERPDGSNFTLKIRSTKLEDSAMYFCASSVGAGDGYTFGSGTRLTVV.

This chain joins TRBV6-5 and TRBJ1-2, with D perhaps matching TRBD1 (6 bases). V shed 2 bases and J shed 7 bases, with 11 bases lying between them. The CDR3 extends over 13 amino acids. Germline V gene lookup returns CDR1 MNHEY and CDR2 SVGAGI. For the CDR3, the DNA is TGTGCCAGCAGTTACAACAGGGAGAGTGGCTACACCTTC. Amino acids: CASSYNRESGYTF.

V gene TRBV7-6 combines with J gene TRBJ2-6, with 8 nucleotides matching TRBD1. The CDR3 consists of 19 residues. V lost 2 bases, J lost 1 base, and 10 bases stayed unmatched. Germline CDR1 is SGHVS and CDR2 is FNYEAQ. CDR3: CASSLLGIGTGSGANVLTF. CDR3 in DNA: TGTGCCAGCAGCTTATTAGGGATCGGGACAGGATCTGGGGCCAACGTCCTGACTTTC.

There are a few counts of this clone. CDR3 sequence reads: CASSGRGYEKLFF. CDR3 DNA sequence: TGTGCCAGCAGTGGCAGGGGCTATGAAAAACTGTTTTTT. V gene TRBV2 combines with J gene TRBJ1-4; TRBD1 is a possible D gene (6 bases). Germline CDR1 and CDR2: SNHLY and FYNNEI. V dropped 4 bases and J dropped 6 bases, with 9 bases sitting between them. The CDR3 runs to 13 residues.